These 10 T cell receptor beta chains originate from one sample sequenced in a study of radiotherapy plus CTLA-4 blockade in lung cancer. The repertoire was sequenced with immunoSEQ multiplex PCR; TCRdb's copy has only in-frame clones and lacks some. This sample has 70,000 to 90,000 clones, with 78% found just once. Sequences were derived from peripheral blood, sampled from a patient treated with radiotherapy plus ipilimumab. The source is a human donor with non-small cell lung cancer whose response to radiotherapy plus ipilimumab could not be evaluated. Some clones in this sample may be carry-over from other donors' samples.

The gene calls are TRBV5-4 and TRBJ1-6; 10 bases line up with TRBD1. The germline gives CDR1 SGHNT, CDR2 YYREEE (reference sequence). The ends lost 4 bases at V and 6 bases at J; junction bases unmatched: 4. The CDR3 is made up of 15 amino acids. This chain's CDR3 is CASSHDRGLNSPLHF. The CDR3 region has the DNA TGTGCCAGCAGCCACGACAGGGGGCTTAATTCACCCCTCCACTTT.

This sequence joins TRBV29-1 and TRBJ2-3; TRBD2 is a possible D gene (5 bases). The germline V gene has CDR1 SQVTM and CDR2 ANQGSEA. The CDR3 is 15 residues long. V dropped 2 bases and J dropped 1 base, with 13 bases sitting between them. CDR3 region: CSVELASLRTDTQYF. CDR3 bases: TGCAGCGTTGAACTGGCTAGCCTTCGCACAGATACGCAGTATTTT.

This clone was counted a few times. This chain uses TRBV5-6 with TRBJ1-4, with 7 bases matching TRBD1. The CDR3 contains 14 residues. CDR1 is SGHDT, CDR2 YYEEEE, per germline. Trimming removed 5 bases from V and 8 bases from J; junction bases left unmatched: 9. The CDR3 loop is CASRLQGIGEKLFF. The CDR3, as DNA: TGTGCCAGCAGGTTACAGGGGATAGGGGAAAAACTGTTTTTT.

The V and J genes are TRBV4-3 and TRBJ1-1, with 9 bases fitting TRBD1. With 0 bases clipped from V and 3 bases from J, the junction kept 11 bases outside the gene matches. Germline V lookup: CDR1 LGHNA, CDR2 YSLEER. This CDR3 spans 18 amino acids. The CDR3 here is CASSQDAGTGWSDTEAFF. The CDR3 nucleotides read TGCGCCAGCAGCCAAGATGCCGGGACAGGGTGGAGCGACACTGAAGCTTTCTTT.

This sequence joins TRBV5-4 and TRBJ2-7; a weak D match, TRBD2 (6 bases). V lost 4 bases, J lost 7 bases, and 24 bases lay in between. Germline CDR1 reads SGHNT; CDR2 reads YYREEE (reference sequence). The CDR3 contains 16 residues. For the CDR3, the DNA is TGTGCCAGCAGCCCCACCCCCGGGACTCCTTTGGGGGAGCAGTACTTC. Its protein is CASSPTPGTPLGEQYF.

For the CDR3, the DNA is TGTGCCAGCAGCTTAGCACCCCCGGGACAGGGGTACGAGCAGTACTTC. Its translation is CASSLAPPGQGYEQYF. The V and J genes are TRBV11-2 and TRBJ2-7, with 10 bases matching TRBD1. Germline V gene data show CDR1 as SGHAT and CDR2 as FQNNGV. The CDR3 has 16 residues. J gave up 4 bases and V 1 base, and 7 bases lay outside the gene matches.

This clone has more than one count but fewer than ten. The gene calls are TRBV7-9 and TRBJ2-5; 10 bases match TRBD2. This CDR3 is 15 amino acids long. Germline CDR1 and CDR2: SEHNR and FQNEAQ (reference sequence). The ends lost 5 bases at V and 2 bases at J; junction bases unmatched: 5. The CDR3 nucleotides are TGTGCCAGCAGCCCCCCAGCGGGGGGGCAAGAGACCCAGTACTTC. As protein: CASSPPAGGQETQYF.

This chain connects TRBV6-4 to TRBJ1-1; 7 bases are shared with TRBD1. The germline CDR1 and CDR2 sequences are MRHNA and SNTAGT. The V and J ends lost 7 bases and 2 bases, in that order; junction bases with no gene match: 13. The CDR3 length is 16 residues. The CDR3: CASTRGPRGSNTEAFF. In DNA form, the CDR3 reads TGTGCCAGCACCAGGGGACCCAGGGGGTCAAACACTGAAGCTTTCTTT.

Only a few counts were recorded for this clone. This chain connects TRBV7-8 to TRBJ2-5; a possible D gene is TRBD1 (6 bases). The CDR3 sequence is 16 residues long. Germline V gene sequence: CDR1 SGHVS, CDR2 FQNEAQ. The V end lost 2 bases, the J end lost 1 base, and 14 bases lay between the germline ends. Here the CDR3 reads CASSLNADRRQETQYF. CDR3 nucleotide sequence: TGTGCCAGCAGCTTAAATGCCGACAGGCGCCAAGAGACCCAGTACTTC.

In DNA, the CDR3 is TGTGCAAGTCGCCACCAGTCGGAGGGGCCCACCTACGAGCAGTACTTC. It translates to CASRHQSEGPTYEQYF. V is TRBV12-2 and J is TRBJ2-7; the DNA was not used to check the table's D call, TRBD2. TRBV12-2 is annotated as a pseudogene. The CDR3 is 16 residues long.